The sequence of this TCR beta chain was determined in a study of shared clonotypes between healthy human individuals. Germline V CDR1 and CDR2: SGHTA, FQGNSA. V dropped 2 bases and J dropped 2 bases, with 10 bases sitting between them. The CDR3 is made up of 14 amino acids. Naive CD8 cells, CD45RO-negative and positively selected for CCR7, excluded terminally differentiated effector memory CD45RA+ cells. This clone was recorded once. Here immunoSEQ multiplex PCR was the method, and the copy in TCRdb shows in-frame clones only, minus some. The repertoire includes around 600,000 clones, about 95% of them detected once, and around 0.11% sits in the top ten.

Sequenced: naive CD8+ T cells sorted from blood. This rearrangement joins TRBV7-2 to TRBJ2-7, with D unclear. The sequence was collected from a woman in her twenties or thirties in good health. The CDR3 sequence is CASSLWLVPYEQYF. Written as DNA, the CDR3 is TGTGCCAGCAGCTTATGGCTAGTTCCCTACGAGCAGTACTTC.